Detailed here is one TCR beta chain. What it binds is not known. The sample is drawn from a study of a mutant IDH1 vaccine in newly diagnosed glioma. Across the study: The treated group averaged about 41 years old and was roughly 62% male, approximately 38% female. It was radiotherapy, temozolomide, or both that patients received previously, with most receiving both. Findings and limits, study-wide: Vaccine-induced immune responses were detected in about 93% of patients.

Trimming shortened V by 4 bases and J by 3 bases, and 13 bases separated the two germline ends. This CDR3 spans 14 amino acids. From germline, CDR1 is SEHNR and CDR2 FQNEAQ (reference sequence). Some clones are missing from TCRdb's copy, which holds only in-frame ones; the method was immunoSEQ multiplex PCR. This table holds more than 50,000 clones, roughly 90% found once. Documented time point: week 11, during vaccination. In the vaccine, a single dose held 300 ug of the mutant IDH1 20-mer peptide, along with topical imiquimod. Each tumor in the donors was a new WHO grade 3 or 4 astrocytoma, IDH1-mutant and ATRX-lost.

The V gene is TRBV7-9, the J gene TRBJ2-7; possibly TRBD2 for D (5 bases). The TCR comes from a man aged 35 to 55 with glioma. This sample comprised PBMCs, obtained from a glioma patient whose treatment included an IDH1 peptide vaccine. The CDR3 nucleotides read TGTGCCAGCAGCTCCCTAGCACCAAGCTACGAGCAGTACGTC. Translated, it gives CASSSLAPSYEQYV.